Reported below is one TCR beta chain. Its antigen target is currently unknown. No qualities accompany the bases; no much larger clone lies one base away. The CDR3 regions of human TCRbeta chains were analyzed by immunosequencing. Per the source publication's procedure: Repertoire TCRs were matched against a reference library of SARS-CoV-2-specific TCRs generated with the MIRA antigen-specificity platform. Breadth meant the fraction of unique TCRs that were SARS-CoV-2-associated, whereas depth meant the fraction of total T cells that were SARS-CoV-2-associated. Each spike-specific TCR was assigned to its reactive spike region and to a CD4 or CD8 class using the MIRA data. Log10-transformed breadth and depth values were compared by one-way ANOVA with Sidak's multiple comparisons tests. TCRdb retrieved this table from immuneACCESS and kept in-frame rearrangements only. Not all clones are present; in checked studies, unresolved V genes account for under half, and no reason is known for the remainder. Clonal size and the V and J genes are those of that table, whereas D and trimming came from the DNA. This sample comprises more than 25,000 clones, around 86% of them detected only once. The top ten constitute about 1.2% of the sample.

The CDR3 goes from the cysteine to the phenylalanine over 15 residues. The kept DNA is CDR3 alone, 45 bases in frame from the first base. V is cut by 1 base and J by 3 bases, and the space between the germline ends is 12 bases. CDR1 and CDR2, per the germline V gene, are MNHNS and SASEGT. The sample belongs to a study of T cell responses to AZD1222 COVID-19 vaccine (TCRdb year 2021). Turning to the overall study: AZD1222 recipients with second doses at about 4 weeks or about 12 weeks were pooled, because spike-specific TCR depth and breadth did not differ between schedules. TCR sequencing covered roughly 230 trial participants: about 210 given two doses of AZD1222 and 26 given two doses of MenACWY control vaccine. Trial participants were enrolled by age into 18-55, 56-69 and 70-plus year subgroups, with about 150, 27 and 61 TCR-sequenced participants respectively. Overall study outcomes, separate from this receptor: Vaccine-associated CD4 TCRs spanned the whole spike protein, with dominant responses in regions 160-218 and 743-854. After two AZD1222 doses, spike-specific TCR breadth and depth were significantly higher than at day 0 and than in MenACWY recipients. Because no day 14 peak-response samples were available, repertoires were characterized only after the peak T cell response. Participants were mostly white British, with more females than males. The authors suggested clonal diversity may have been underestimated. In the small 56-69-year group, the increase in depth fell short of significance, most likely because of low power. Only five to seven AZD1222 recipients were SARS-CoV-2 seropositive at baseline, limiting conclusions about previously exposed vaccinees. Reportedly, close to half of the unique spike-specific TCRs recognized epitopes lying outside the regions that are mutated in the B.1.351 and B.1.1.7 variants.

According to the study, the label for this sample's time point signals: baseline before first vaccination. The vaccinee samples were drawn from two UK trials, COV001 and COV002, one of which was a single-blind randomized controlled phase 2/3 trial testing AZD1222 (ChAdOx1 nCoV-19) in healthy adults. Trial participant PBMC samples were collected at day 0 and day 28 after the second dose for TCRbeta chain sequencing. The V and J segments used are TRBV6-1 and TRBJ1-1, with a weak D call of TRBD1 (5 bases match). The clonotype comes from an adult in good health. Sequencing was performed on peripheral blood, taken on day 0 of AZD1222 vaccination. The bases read TGTGCCAGCAGTGAAGTCCCAGGGTTGGACACTGAAGCTTTCTTT. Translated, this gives CASSEVPGLDTEAFF.